These 8 T cell receptor beta chains were sequenced from one sample in a study of memory CD4+ T cells and cytomegalovirus serostatus. The sort gate was single viable CD3+CD4+CD8-CD45RO+ cells for memory CD4+ T cells. Only in-frame clones appear in the TCRdb table, and some are missing; sequencing was by immunoSEQ multiplex PCR. This sample has 61,000 or so clones; over 70% occur once, and the top ten carry around 0.53%. Sequencing input: memory CD4+ T cells from blood. The source is an adult in good health and CMV-seronegative. Some clones in this sample may be carry-over from other donors' samples.

The CDR3 region is CASSLGGAQETQYF. As DNA, the CDR3 is TGTGCCAGCAGCTTAGGGGGGGCCCAAGAGACCCAGTACTTC. V and J are TRBV7-9 and TRBJ2-5; D may be TRBD1 or TRBD2 (6 bases each). Germline-derived CDR1 and CDR2 are SEHNR and FQNEAQ (reference sequence). V lost 1 base and J 1 base, leaving 7 bases between the germline ends. The CDR3 is 14 residues long.

The J gene is TRBJ2-1, the V gene TRBV9, with D possibly matching TRBD1 (5 bases). This CDR3 region has 16 residues. Germline V gene lookup returns CDR1 SGDLS and CDR2 YYNGEE. V was clipped by 0 bases and J by 6 bases, with 16 bases between them. The CDR3 DNA is TGTGCCAGCAGCGTAGTTGGCAGGGAAAAGACCAATGAGCAGTTCTTC. Protein sequence: CASSVVGREKTNEQFF.

The V call is TRBV11-1, the J call TRBJ2-5, with 12 bases aligning to TRBD2. CDR3 length equals 15 residues. The germline V gene encodes CDR1 SGHAT and CDR2 FQDESV (reference sequence). V was pared by 6 bases and J by 2 bases, with 4 bases of the junction left unmatched. The CDR3 protein is CASSTGTSGQETQYF. DNA of the CDR3: TGTGCCAGCAGTACCGGGACTAGCGGGCAAGAGACCCAGTACTTC.

The rearrangement joins TRBV6-6 to TRBJ1-1, with D hard to call. Per the germline V gene, CDR1 is MNHNY and CDR2 is SVGAGI (reference sequence). Between the trimmed V and J ends, which lost 2 bases and 0 bases, there was a span of 10 bases. The CDR3 has 15 residues. The CDR3: CASSYGLTVNTEAFF. CDR3 coding DNA: TGTGCCAGCAGTTACGGATTAACAGTGAACACTGAAGCTTTCTTT.

In this sample, this clone turned up a few times. The chain uses TRBV28 and TRBJ1-1, with D uncertain. Germline V gene data show CDR1 as MDHEN and CDR2 as SYDVKM. Trimming took 2 bases from V and 11 from J, leaving 18 bases between them. This CDR3 has 14 amino acids. The CDR3 sequence is CASSLPQVGSRAFF. CDR3 sequence (DNA): TGTGCCAGCAGTTTACCCCAGGTGGGGAGTCGGGCTTTCTTT.

The V and J genes are TRBV7-8 and TRBJ2-1; 14 bases are a match to TRBD2. Germline assignment: CDR1 SGHVS and CDR2 FQNEAQ. The CDR3 totals 21 residues. Trimming took 3 bases from V and 0 from J; bases not matched to a gene: 13. The CDR3 region has the DNA TGTGCCAGCAGCTTCGGACGGGGACTAGCGGGAGCCAGGAGCTCCTACAATGAGCAGTTCTTC. Translated: CASSFGRGLAGARSSYNEQFF. The entire variable domain, with the rest obtained from reference TRBV7-8 and TRBJ2-1, is as follows: GAGVSQSPRYKVAKRGQDVALRCDPISGHVSLFWYQQALGQGPEFLTYFQNEAQLDKSGLPSDRFFAERPEGSVSTLKIQRTQQEDSAVYLCASSFGRGLAGARSSYNEQFFGPGTRLTVL.

This rearrangement joins TRBV28 to TRBJ1-6, with unresolved D. The CDR3 length is 12 residues. Germline CDR1 is MDHEN and CDR2 is SYDVKM. V lost 2 bases, J lost 8 bases, and 4 bases lay in between. Here the CDR3 DNA reads TGTGCCAGCAGTTTAGCGTATTCACCCCTCCACTTT. This codes for CASSLAYSPLHF.

The rearrangement uses TRBV14 and TRBJ1-2; weak D call: TRBD1 (5 bases). The CDR3 is 14 residues long. V dropped 6 bases and J dropped 4 bases, with 15 bases sitting between them. Germline CDR1 and CDR2: SGHDN and FVKESK. The CDR3 loop reads CASRASGAAYGYTF. CDR3 DNA sequence: TGTGCCAGCAGGGCCTCCGGGGCTGCCTATGGCTACACCTTC. The full variable domain, in which reference TRBV14 and TRBJ1-2 provide the parts outside the CDR3, is EAGVTQFPSHSVIEKGQTVTLRCDPISGHDNLYWYRRVMGKEIKFLLHFVKESKQDESGMPNNRFLAERTGGTYSTLKVQPAELEDSGVYFCASRASGAAYGYTFGSGTRLTVV.